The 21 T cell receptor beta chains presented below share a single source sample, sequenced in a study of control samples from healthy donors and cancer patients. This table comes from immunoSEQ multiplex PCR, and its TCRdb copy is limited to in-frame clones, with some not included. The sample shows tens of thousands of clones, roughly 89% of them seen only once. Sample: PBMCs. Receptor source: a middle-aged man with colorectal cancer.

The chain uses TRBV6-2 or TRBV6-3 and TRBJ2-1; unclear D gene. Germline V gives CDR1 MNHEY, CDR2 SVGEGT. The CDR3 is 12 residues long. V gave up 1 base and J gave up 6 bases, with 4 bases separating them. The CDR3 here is CASSYLGNEQFF. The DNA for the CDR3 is TGTGCCAGCAGTTACTTAGGCAATGAGCAGTTCTTC.

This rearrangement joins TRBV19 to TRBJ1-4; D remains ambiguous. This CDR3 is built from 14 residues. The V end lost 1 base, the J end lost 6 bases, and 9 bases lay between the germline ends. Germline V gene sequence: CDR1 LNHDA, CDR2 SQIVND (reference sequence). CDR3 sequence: CASSIANGDEKLFF. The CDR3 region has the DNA TGTGCCAGTAGTATAGCTAACGGGGATGAAAAACTGTTTTTT.

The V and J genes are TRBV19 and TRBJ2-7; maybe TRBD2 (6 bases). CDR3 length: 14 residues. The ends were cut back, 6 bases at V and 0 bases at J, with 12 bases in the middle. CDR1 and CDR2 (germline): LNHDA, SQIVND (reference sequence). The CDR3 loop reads CASRRDGNSYEQYF. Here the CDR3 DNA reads TGTGCCAGTAGGCGGGACGGTAACTCCTACGAGCAGTACTTC.

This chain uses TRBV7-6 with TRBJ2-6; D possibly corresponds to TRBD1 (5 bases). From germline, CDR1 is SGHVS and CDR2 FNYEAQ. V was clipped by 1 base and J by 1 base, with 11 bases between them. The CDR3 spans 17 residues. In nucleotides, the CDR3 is TGTGCCAGCAGCTTAGGTTATGGGGCTTCTGGGGCCAACGTCCTGACTTTC. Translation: CASSLGYGASGANVLTF.

The CDR3 DNA is TGTGCCAGCAGCGTGAACGAGCAGTACTTC. This gives the protein CASSVNEQYF. The chain combines TRBV7-8 with TRBJ2-7; unclear D gene. CDR3 size: 10 residues. The germline gives CDR1 SGHVS, CDR2 FQNEAQ. V was clipped by 5 bases and J by 5 bases, with 4 bases between them.

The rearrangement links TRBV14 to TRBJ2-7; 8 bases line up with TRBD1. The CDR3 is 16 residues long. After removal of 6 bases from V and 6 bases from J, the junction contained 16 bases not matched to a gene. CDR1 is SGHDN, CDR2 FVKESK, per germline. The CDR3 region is CASSRVQGVKFPEQYF. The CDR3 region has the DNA TGTGCCAGCAGTCGAGTACAGGGGGTTAAGTTTCCCGAGCAGTACTTC.

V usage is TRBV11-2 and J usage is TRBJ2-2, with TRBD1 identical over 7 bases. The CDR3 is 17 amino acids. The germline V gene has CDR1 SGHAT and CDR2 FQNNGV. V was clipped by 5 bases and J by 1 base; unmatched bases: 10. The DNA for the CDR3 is TGTGCCAGCAGCCTTCGGGACAGCCCTCAGAACACCGGGGAGCTGTTTTTT. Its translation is CASSLRDSPQNTGELFF.

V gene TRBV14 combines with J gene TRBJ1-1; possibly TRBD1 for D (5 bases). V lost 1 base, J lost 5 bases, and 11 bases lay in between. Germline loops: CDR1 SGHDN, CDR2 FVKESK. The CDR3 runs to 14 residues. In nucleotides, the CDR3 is TGTGCCAGCAGCCAAGTTGGGGGGGTTACTGAAGCTTTCTTT. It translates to CASSQVGGVTEAFF.

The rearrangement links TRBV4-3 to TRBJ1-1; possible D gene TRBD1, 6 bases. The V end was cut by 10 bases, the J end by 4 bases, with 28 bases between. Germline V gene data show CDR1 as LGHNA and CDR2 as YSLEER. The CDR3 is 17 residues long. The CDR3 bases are TGCGCCATCTTAAGGGACACCCTATACCCGGATGGCACTGAAGCTTTCTTT. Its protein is CAILRDTLYPDGTEAFF.

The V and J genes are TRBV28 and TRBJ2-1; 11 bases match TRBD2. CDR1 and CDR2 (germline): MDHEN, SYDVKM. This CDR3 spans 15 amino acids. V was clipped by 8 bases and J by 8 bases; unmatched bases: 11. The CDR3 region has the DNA TGTGCCAGCTTGGCTATAGCGGGAGGGCCGGATGAGCAGTTCTTC. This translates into CASLAIAGGPDEQFF.

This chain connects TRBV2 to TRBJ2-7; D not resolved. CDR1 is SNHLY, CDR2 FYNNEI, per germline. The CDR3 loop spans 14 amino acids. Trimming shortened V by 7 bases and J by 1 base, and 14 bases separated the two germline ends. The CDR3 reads CASTEGAQSYEQYF. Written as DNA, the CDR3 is TGTGCCAGCACCGAAGGCGCACAGTCCTACGAGCAGTACTTC.

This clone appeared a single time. CDR3 loop: CASSQDRGVAFF. The CDR3 DNA is TGTGCCAGCAGTCAGGACAGGGGAGTAGCTTTCTTT. The chain combines TRBV6-5 with TRBJ1-1, with 9 bases lining up with TRBD1. CDR3 length equals 12 residues. Per the germline V gene, CDR1 is MNHEY and CDR2 is SVGAGI. After removal of 5 bases from V and 10 bases from J, the junction contained 5 bases not matched to a gene.

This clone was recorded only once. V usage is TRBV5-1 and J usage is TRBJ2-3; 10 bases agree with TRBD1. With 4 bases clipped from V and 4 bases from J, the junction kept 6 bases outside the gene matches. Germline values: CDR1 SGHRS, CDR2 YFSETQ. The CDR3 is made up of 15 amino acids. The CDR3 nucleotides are TGCGCCAGCAGCGCATGGGGGACAGGGGCAGATACGCAGTATTTT. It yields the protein CASSAWGTGADTQYF. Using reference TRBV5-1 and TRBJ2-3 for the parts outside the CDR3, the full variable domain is KAGVTQTPRYLIKTRGQQVTLSCSPISGHRSVSWYQQTPGQGLQFLFEYFSETQRNKGNFPGRFSGRQFSNSRSEMNVSTLELGDSALYLCASSAWGTGADTQYFGPGTRLTVL.

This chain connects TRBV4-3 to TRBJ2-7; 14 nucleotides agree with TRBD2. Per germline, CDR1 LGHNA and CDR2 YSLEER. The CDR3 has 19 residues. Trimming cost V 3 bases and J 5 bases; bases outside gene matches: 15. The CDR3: CASSHDTGTSGSPTDEQYF. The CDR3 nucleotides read TGCGCCAGCAGCCATGATACCGGGACTAGCGGGAGTCCGACCGACGAGCAGTACTTC.

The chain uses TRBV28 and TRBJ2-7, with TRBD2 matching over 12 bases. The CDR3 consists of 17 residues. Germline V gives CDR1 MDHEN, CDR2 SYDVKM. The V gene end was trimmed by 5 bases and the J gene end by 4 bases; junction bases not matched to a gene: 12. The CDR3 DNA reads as TGTGCCAGCAGTGTGCGGACTAGCGGGAAACGGGTATACGAGCAGTACTTC. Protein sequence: CASSVRTSGKRVYEQYF. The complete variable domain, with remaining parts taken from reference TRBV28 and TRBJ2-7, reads DVKVTQSSRYLVKRTGEKVFLECVQDMDHENMFWYRQDPGLGLRLIYFSYDVKMKEKGDIPEGYSVSREKKERFSLILESASTNQTSMYLCASSVRTSGKRVYEQYFGPGTRLTVT.

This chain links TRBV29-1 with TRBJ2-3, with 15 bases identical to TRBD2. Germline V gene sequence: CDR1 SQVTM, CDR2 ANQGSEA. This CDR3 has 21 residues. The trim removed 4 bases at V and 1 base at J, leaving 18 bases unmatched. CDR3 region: CSVAGLAGGRILSRGTDTQYF. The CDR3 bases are TGCAGCGTTGCGGGACTAGCGGGAGGCCGAATTCTGTCAAGAGGCACAGATACGCAGTATTTT.

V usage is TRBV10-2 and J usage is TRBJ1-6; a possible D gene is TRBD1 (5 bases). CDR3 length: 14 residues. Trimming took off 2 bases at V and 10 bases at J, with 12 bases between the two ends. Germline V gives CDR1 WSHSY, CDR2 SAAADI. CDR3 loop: CASSEGEGRSPLHF. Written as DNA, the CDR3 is TGCGCCAGCAGTGAGGGGGAGGGGAGATCACCCCTCCACTTT.

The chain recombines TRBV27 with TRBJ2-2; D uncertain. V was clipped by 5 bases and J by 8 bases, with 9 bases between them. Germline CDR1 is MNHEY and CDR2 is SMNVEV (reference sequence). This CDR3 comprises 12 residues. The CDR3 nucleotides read TGTGCCAGCAGTCGACCTAGGGGGGAGCTGTTTTTT. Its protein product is CASSRPRGELFF.

CDR3 sequence reads: CASSLGGGLFYEQYF. The CDR3 DNA follows: TGCGCCAGCAGCTTAGGGGGAGGTCTCTTCTACGAGCAGTACTTC. The rearrangement uses TRBV5-1 and TRBJ2-7, with D tentatively TRBD1 or TRBD2 (6 bases each). The V and J ends lost 2 bases and 3 bases respectively, with 15 bases between them. The CDR3 covers 15 residues. The germline V gene has CDR1 SGHRS and CDR2 YFSETQ. Complete variable domain (other parts from reference TRBV5-1 and TRBJ2-7): KAGVTQTPRYLIKTRGQQVTLSCSPISGHRSVSWYQQTPGQGLQFLFEYFSETQRNKGNFPGRFSGRQFSNSRSEMNVSTLELGDSALYLCASSLGGGLFYEQYFGPGTRLTVT.

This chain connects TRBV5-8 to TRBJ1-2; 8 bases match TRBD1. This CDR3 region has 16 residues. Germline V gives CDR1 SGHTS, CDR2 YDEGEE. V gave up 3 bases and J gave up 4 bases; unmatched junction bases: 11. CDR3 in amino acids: CASSSAGGYRTYGYTF. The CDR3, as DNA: TGTGCCAGCAGCTCGGCAGGGGGCTACCGGACCTATGGCTACACCTTC.

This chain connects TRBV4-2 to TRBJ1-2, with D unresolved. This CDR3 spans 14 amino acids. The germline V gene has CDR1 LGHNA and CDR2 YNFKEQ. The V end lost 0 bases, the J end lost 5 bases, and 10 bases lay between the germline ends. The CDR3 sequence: CASSQDYEDYGYTF. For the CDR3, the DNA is TGTGCCAGCAGCCAAGACTATGAGGATTATGGCTACACCTTC.